This TCR beta chain was sequenced for a study of shared clonotypes between healthy human individuals. Study in general: Donor ages ranged 18 to 49 years: a couple of women, a few men.

Germline-derived CDR1 and CDR2 are SGHRS and YFSETQ. The V end was cut by 0 bases, the J end by 2 bases, with 11 bases between. CDR3 length: 15 residues. The assay was immunoSEQ multiplex PCR, and TCRdb's table has in-frame clones only and misses some. The sample carries a few million clones, under 95% recorded once. Material for sequencing was naive CD4+ T cells from PBMCs. The subset: CD45RA+ positively selected. The rearrangement joins TRBV5-1 to TRBJ1-2; D perhaps matches TRBD1 (5 bases). The sequence came from a man aged 18 to 29 in good health. Some clones in this sample may be carry-over from other donors' samples. The CDR3 protein is CASSLAPTENYGYTF. The CDR3 DNA follows: TGCGCCAGCAGCTTGGCCCCGACAGAAAACTATGGCTACACCTTC.